Below are 8 T cell receptor beta chains sequenced from a single sample in a study of blood T cell repertoires in COVID-19. Sequenced by immunoSEQ multiplex PCR; TCRdb stores in-frame clones only, minus some. Among hundreds of thousands of clones listed, 75% to 90% were seen once. Sequencing used peripheral blood. The receptor source for this set is a man aged 35 to 55 with acute or convalescent COVID-19.

The rearrangement uses TRBV5-1 and TRBJ1-2; D gene ambiguous. This CDR3 contains 16 residues. CDR1 SGHRS and CDR2 YFSETQ come from the germline V gene. The V gene lost 1 base and the J gene lost 2 bases, with 15 bases spanning the gap. This chain's CDR3 is CASSLSARSENYGYTF. The CDR3 region has the DNA TGCGCCAGCAGCTTGTCAGCCCGAAGCGAAAACTATGGCTACACCTTC.

Written as DNA, the CDR3 is TGCGCCAGCAGCCAAGAAGGAGGGGAAAACACTGAAGCTTTCTTT. Its translation is CASSQEGGENTEAFF. The genes are TRBV4-1 and TRBJ1-1; tentative D call: TRBD1 (5 bases). The CDR3 runs 15 residues. Germline CDR1 and CDR2: MGHRA and YSYEKL. Trimming took off 0 bases at V and 2 bases at J, with 10 bases between the two ends.

This chain joins TRBV19 and TRBJ1-2; D is perhaps TRBD1 (5 bases). Germline V gene data show CDR1 as LNHDA and CDR2 as SQIVND (reference sequence). V was clipped by 0 bases and J by 8 bases, with 16 bases between them. The CDR3 has 15 residues. CDR3 sequence reads: CASSIDRGTLGGYTF. CDR3 nucleotides: TGTGCCAGTAGTATAGATCGGGGGACCTTAGGAGGCTACACCTTC. Full variable domain (missing parts from reference TRBV19 and TRBJ1-2): DGGITQSPKYLFRKEGQNVTLSCEQNLNHDAMYWYRQDPGQGLRLIYYSQIVNDFQKGDIAEGYSVSREKKESFPLTVTSAQKNPTAFYLCASSIDRGTLGGYTFGSGTRLTVV.

The rearrangement joins TRBV18 to TRBJ2-7; TRBD2 is a possible D gene (5 bases). Trimming pared 4 bases from V and 0 bases from J, leaving 13 bases between. The CDR3 is made up of 15 amino acids. Germline-derived CDR1 and CDR2 are KGHSH and LQKENI. CDR3 in DNA: TGTGCCAGCTCACTTACAGTGGGGAGCTCCTACGAGCAGTACTTC. This codes for CASSLTVGSSYEQYF.

The J gene is TRBJ2-5, the V gene TRBV27; D is possibly TRBD2 (7 bases). The CDR3 is 17 amino acids. Germline values: CDR1 MNHEY, CDR2 SMNVEV (reference sequence). Trimming took off 2 bases at V and 2 bases at J, with 18 bases between the two ends. The CDR3 sequence: CASSLGGLGGLQETQYF. In DNA, the CDR3 is TGTGCCAGCAGTTTAGGAGGGTTGGGGGGGCTTCAAGAGACCCAGTACTTC.

The chain combines TRBV9 with TRBJ1-1; 8 bases agree with TRBD1. CDR3 length: 13 residues. Germline V gives CDR1 SGDLS, CDR2 YYNGEE. The ends lost 0 bases at V and 6 bases at J; junction bases unmatched: 1. As DNA, the CDR3 is TGTGCCAGCAGCGTAGAGGGACAGGCTGAAGCTTTCTTT. It encodes CASSVEGQAEAFF.

The chain uses TRBV7-2 and TRBJ1-4, with 8 nucleotides matching TRBD1. Germline CDR1 SGHTA, CDR2 FQGNSA. V lost 0 bases, J lost 8 bases, and 5 bases stayed unmatched. The CDR3 contains 15 residues. CDR3 amino acids: CASSLAAQGGEKLFF. CDR3 DNA: TGTGCCAGCAGCTTAGCGGCACAGGGGGGCGAAAAACTGTTTTTT.

The rearrangement links TRBV6-6 to TRBJ1-5; D may be TRBD1 (6 bases). CDR1 and CDR2 (germline): MNHNY, SVGAGI (reference sequence). This CDR3 contains 14 residues. Trimming removed 5 bases from V and 5 bases from J, with 13 bases in between. CDR3 in DNA: TGTGCCAGCAGTAAAGGGGACACCTATCAGCCCCAGCATTTT. It codes for CASSKGDTYQPQHF.